This is a list of T cell receptor beta chains from one sample in a study. TCRdb re-called the 5' RACE reads through MiXCR, storing one row per CDR3 protein. The sample consists of some 60,000 distinct CDR3 sequences, 25% to 35% of them appearing once. Material: tumor-infiltrating naive CD4+ T cells sorted from the breast tumor. These receptors came from a female donor with breast cancer. Each CDR3 is given with its conserved first and last residue. Each record gives: D gene, J gene, V gene, clone size, CDR3 protein, CDR3 DNA. The D gene is left open where the match is weak. A clone size is listed for some rows: how often the clone was seen (once, few, many), or a class if it is expanded.

>TRBD1|TRBJ1-4|TRBV12-3/TRBV12-4|few
CASSPGQGNEKLFF
TGTGCCAGCAGTCCGGGACAGGGTAATGAAAAACTGTTTTTT
>-|TRBJ2-3|TRBV5-1|-
CASSLVPGSGTDTQYF
TGCGCCAGCAGCTTGGTTCCCGGCTCGGGCACAGATACGCAGTATTTT
>-|TRBJ2-5|TRBV2|-
CASTEGVNQETQYF
TGTGCCAGCACCGAGGGGGTGAACCAAGAGACCCAGTACTTC
>-|TRBJ1-2|TRBV6-6|few
CASSYATENYGYTF
TGTGCCAGCAGTTACGCGACAGAGAACTATGGCTACACCTTC
>TRBD2|TRBJ2-1|TRBV20-1|-
CSAKTSGGQYNYNEQFF
TGCAGTGCCAAGACTAGCGGGGGGCAATACAACTACAATGAGCAGTTCTTC
>-|TRBJ2-3|TRBV5-4|-
CASSLEDTKYF
TGTGCCAGCAGCTTGGAAGATACGAAGTATTTT
>TRBD1|TRBJ1-3|TRBV7-3|many
CASSIGTGTGNTIYF
TGTGCCAGCAGCATCGGGACAGGGACTGGAAACACCATATATTTT
>-|TRBJ1-4|TRBV29-1|few
CSVQQTTNEKLFF
TGCAGCGTTCAACAGACAACTAATGAAAAACTGTTTTTT
>-|TRBJ1-4|TRBV6-5|few
CASSYTGNEKLFF
TGTGCCAGCAGTTACACCGGGAACGAAAAACTGTTTTTT
>-|TRBJ2-3|TRBV9|-
CASSVAANTDTQYF
TGTGCCAGCAGCGTCGCCGCCAACACAGATACGCAGTATTTT
>-|TRBJ1-2|TRBV6-8|-
CASSYTKGLPNYGYTF
TGTGCCAGCAGTTACACCAAGGGACTACCTAACTATGGCTACACCTTC
>-|TRBJ1-6|TRBV9|few
CASSVGQFNSPLHF
TGTGCCAGCAGCGTCGGACAGTTTAATTCACCCCTCCACTTT
>TRBD2|TRBJ2-1|TRBV6-2/TRBV6-3|few
CAIAIAGGAGEGEQFF
TGTGCCATCGCCATAGCGGGTGGAGCCGGAGAGGGTGAGCAGTTCTTC
>TRBD1|TRBJ1-2|TRBV4-1|-
CASSQIQGANLHGYTF
TGCGCCAGCAGCCAAATACAGGGGGCGAACCTACATGGCTACACCTTC
>-|TRBJ2-7|TRBV20-1|-
CSVILTGTYEQYF
TGCAGTGTTATACTTACCGGGACTTACGAGCAGTACTTC
>-|TRBJ2-3|TRBV3-1|many
CASSLRSDTQYF
TGTGCCAGCAGCCTCCGTTCGGATACGCAGTATTTT
>TRBD1|TRBJ1-2|TRBV5-6|-
CASSLRGFGTVDGYTF
TGTGCCAGCAGCTTGCGGGGGTTTGGGACAGTGGATGGCTACACCTTC
>-|TRBJ2-2|TRBV5-1|few
CASSLDLASTGELFF
TGCGCCAGCAGCTTGGATCTAGCGTCCACCGGGGAGCTGTTTTTT
>-|TRBJ1-1|TRBV4-2|many
CASSQDRETEAFF
TGTGCCAGCAGCCAAGATAGGGAAACTGAAGCTTTCTTT
>-|TRBJ2-3|TRBV5-1|few
CASSSDSPDTQYF
TGCGCCAGCAGCTCGGACAGCCCAGATACGCAGTATTTT
>TRBD1|TRBJ1-5|TRBV7-8|-
CASSPGDRVNQPQHF
TGTGCCAGCAGCCCGGGGGACAGAGTAAATCAGCCCCAGCATTTT
>-|TRBJ2-7|TRBV5-1|few
CAGSLVGGRSYEQYF
TGCGCCGGCAGCTTGGTCGGCGGGCGCTCCTACGAGCAGTACTTC
>-|TRBJ1-6|TRBV28|-
CASTRPRDSPLHF
TGTGCCAGCACTCGCCCTAGGGATTCACCCCTCCACTTT
>-|TRBJ2-2|TRBV4-1|-
CTSSPPRGTGELFF
TGCACCAGCAGCCCCCCAAGGGGCACCGGGGAGCTGTTTTTT
>-|TRBJ2-1|TRBV20-1|few
CSARVGSLFDEQFF
TGCAGTGCTAGGGTAGGGTCGCTATTCGATGAGCAGTTCTTC
>-|TRBJ2-5|TRBV5-1|many
CASSLTGIETQYF
TGCGCCAGCAGCTTGACAGGGATAGAGACCCAGTACTTC
>-|TRBJ1-3|TRBV3-1|-
CASSLGAAGNTIYF
TGTGCCAGCAGCCTCGGGGCAGCTGGAAACACCATATATTTT
>-|TRBJ1-2|TRBV12-3/TRBV12-4|few
CASSLRGRRGYTF
TGTGCCAGCAGTTTGCGGGGGCGACGTGGCTACACCTTC
>TRBD1|TRBJ1-2|TRBV28|-
CASSLGGGDGGYTF
TGTGCCAGCAGTTTAGGAGGGGGCGACGGAGGCTACACCTTC
>TRBD1|TRBJ1-2|TRBV7-2|few
CASSLWGTGQDGYTF
TGTGCCAGCAGCTTATGGGGGACAGGGCAGGATGGCTACACCTTC
>TRBD1|TRBJ2-1|TRBV29-1|-
CSGRGTVNEQFF
TGCAGCGGCAGGGGGACAGTCAATGAGCAGTTCTTC
>-|TRBJ1-2|TRBV29-1|-
CSVEQLRNYGYTF
TGCAGCGTTGAACAACTACGGAACTATGGCTACACCTTC
>TRBD2|TRBJ2-2|TRBV9|-
CASSGRGGRATGELFF
TGTGCCAGCAGCGGGAGAGGCGGGAGGGCCACCGGGGAGCTGTTTTTT
>-|TRBJ1-4|TRBV6-5|medium-sized
CASRVGEANEKLFF
TGTGCCAGCAGAGTAGGGGAAGCTAATGAAAAACTGTTTTTT
>-|TRBJ1-1|TRBV28|-
CASSLQDLIMSTEAFF
TGTGCCAGCAGTTTACAGGACCTCATCATGAGCACTGAAGCTTTCTTT
>-|TRBJ2-7|TRBV15|few
CATSREQTRPYEQYF
TGTGCCACCAGCAGAGAGCAGACCAGGCCCTACGAGCAGTACTTC
>-|TRBJ2-1|TRBV15|many
CATSRDIYNEQFF
TGTGCCACCAGCAGGGACATCTACAATGAGCAGTTCTTC
>-|TRBJ2-7|TRBV21-1|few
CASSKHYEQYF
TGTGCCAGCAGCAAACACTACGAGCAGTACTTC
>-|TRBJ2-1|TRBV30|few
CAWIRENSYNEQFF
TGTGCCTGGATTAGGGAAAACTCCTACAATGAGCAGTTCTTC
>-|TRBJ2-7|TRBV9|-
CASSARQRGDNEQYF
TGTGCCAGCAGCGCCCGACAGCGAGGGGACAATGAGCAGTACTTC
>-|TRBJ2-1|TRBV12-5|-
CASGLVLGTGGHEQFF
TGTGCTAGTGGTTTGGTACTCGGGACTGGGGGACATGAGCAGTTCTTC
>-|TRBJ2-1|TRBV7-9|-
CASSEWRGDEQFF
TGTGCCAGCAGCGAATGGAGGGGTGATGAGCAGTTCTTC
>-|TRBJ2-3|TRBV20-1|-
CSAGGRDHLRQMTQYF
TGCAGTGCTGGAGGCCGGGACCATCTCCGGCAGATGACGCAGTATTTT
>-|TRBJ1-1|TRBV20-1|many
CSARVGSSLNTEAFF
TGCAGTGCTAGAGTCGGGTCTTCTCTTAACACTGAAGCTTTCTTT
>-|TRBJ2-1|TRBV11-2|few
CASSWLRENNEQFF
TGTGCCAGCAGCTGGCTCAGGGAGAACAATGAGCAGTTCTTC
>-|TRBJ2-3|TRBV29-1|many
CSAGPTSHWTQYF
TGCAGCGCTGGGCCAACGAGTCATTGGACGCAGTATTTT
>TRBD1|TRBJ2-2|TRBV5-1|-
CASSPGQGGAGELFF
TGCGCCAGCAGCCCCGGACAGGGCGGGGCCGGGGAGCTGTTTTTT
>-|TRBJ2-5|TRBV25-1|-
CASSEGRESPRF
TGTGCCAGCAGTGAGGGCCGGGAGTCCCCGCGCTTC
>-|TRBJ2-7|TRBV20-1|-
CSARPRGPGYYEQYF
TGCAGTGCTAGACCCCGAGGCCCAGGCTACTACGAGCAGTACTTC
>-|TRBJ2-1|TRBV28|-
CASSPRNMYEQFF
TGTGCCAGCAGCCCTAGAAACATGTATGAGCAGTTCTTC
>-|TRBJ1-3|TRBV7-9|many
CASKQGSSGNTIYF
TGTGCCAGCAAACAGGGTTCCTCTGGAAACACCATATATTTT
>-|TRBJ1-5|TRBV12-3/TRBV12-4|few
CASSPTGLGNQPQHF
TGTGCCAGCAGTCCGACAGGTCTGGGCAATCAGCCCCAGCATTTT
>TRBD2|TRBJ2-3|TRBV6-2/TRBV6-3|-
CASSLGGRDTDTQYF
TGTGCCAGCAGTTTGGGCGGGAGGGACACAGATACGCAGTATTTT
>TRBD2|TRBJ2-5|TRBV27|-
CAGSLLAGRGETQYF
TGTGCCGGCAGTTTACTAGCGGGACGTGGGGAGACCCAGTACTTC
>TRBD2|TRBJ2-7|TRBV7-2|-
CASSEASGRAGEQYF
TGTGCCAGCAGCGAAGCTAGCGGGAGGGCCGGCGAGCAGTACTTC
>-|TRBJ2-5|TRBV5-1|few
CASSSGGTAGDGTQYF
TGCGCCAGCAGCTCGGGAGGGACAGCGGGGGATGGGACCCAGTACTTC
>TRBD1|TRBJ2-3|TRBV24-1|-
CATSGQSTDTQYF
TGTGCCACCTCGGGACAGAGCACAGATACGCAGTATTTT
>-|TRBJ1-1|TRBV12-3/TRBV12-4|-
CASSPRGGGEAFF
TGTGCCAGCAGTCCCCGCGGGGGGGGAGAAGCTTTCTTT
>TRBD1|TRBJ1-1|TRBV28|few
CASSLPGQGSTEAFF
TGTGCCAGCAGTTTACCCGGACAGGGGAGCACTGAAGCTTTCTTT
>-|TRBJ2-5|TRBV20-1|few
CSARAGGETQYF
TGCAGTGCTAGAGCTGGTGGTGAGACCCAGTACTTC